This TCR beta chain appears in the sequencing data of a study of Ad26.COV2.S vaccination and SARS-CoV-2 variants (dated by TCRdb to the early 2020s). For the wider study: Donors in the vaccine arm were drawn from COV1001, a phase I-IIa trial of Ad26.COV2.S in healthy adults that was multicentre, randomized, double-blind and placebo-controlled. Trial participants were randomized into five groups of five: low-dose or high-dose Ad26.COV2.S given once or twice, or placebo on both occasions. Dosing of Ad26.COV2.S was intramuscular, at either 5x10^10 or 1x10^11 viral particles, delivered as one shot or as two shots spaced 56 days apart. A total of roughly 30 samples were included in the TCR-sequenced set, comprising some 20 Ad26.COV2.S vaccine recipients, 5 placebo recipients and 8 SARS-CoV-2 convalescent individuals. TCRbeta repertoire sequencing was used to assess the specificity and breadth of SARS-CoV-2-reactive T cell receptors after Ad26.COV2.S vaccination. Blinding of investigators to trial group allocation was maintained during experiments and outcome assessment.

In regard to this clone: It lacks a known antigen. No base qualities exist here, and no much larger clone lies one base off it.

Looking up the germline V gene yields CDR1 LGHNA and CDR2 YSLEER. Including cysteine and phenylalanine, the CDR3 has 15 amino acids. The kept DNA is CDR3 alone, 45 bases in frame from the first base. V is shortened by 0 bases, J by 0 bases, and the region joining them spans 9 bases. Broad study findings and their caveats: The study lacked the statistical power to compare responses across vaccine doses or regimens. Compared with placebo recipients, Ad26.COV2.S recipients showed higher spike-specific TCR breadth (P = 0.0014). According to the authors, total T cell responses may have been underestimated by the TCR breadth and depth analyses. Vaccine and placebo recipients had comparable non-spike TCR breadth, which fits with the vaccine containing only spike. Substantial breadth of spike-specific CD8+ and CD4+ T cell responses was reported after vaccination.

The immunoSEQ Assay was used to sequence TCRbeta CDR3 regions. After extraction, genomic DNA underwent amplification by bias-controlled multiplex PCR, followed by high-throughput sequencing. Per the source publication's procedure: To quantify the absolute abundance of each unique TCRbeta CDR3 region, sequences were collapsed and filtered. T cell fraction was estimated by normalizing TCRbeta template counts to usable DNA, which was measured by amplifying reference genes present in all nucleated cells. Repertoire TCRs were annotated as SARS-CoV-2-specific by exact matching of V gene, CDR3 amino acid sequence and J gene to a known reactive TCR set. MIRA supplied the reference SARS-CoV-2 TCR set, which was filtered for enrichment in COVID-19-positive ImmuneCODE repertoires so that public or cross-reactive TCRs were removed. Using the MIRA antigens, annotated TCRs were further analysed by specific ORF or by position within an ORF. Breadth was defined as the number of annotated unique rearrangements divided by the total number of unique productive rearrangements, and depth was defined as the summed frequency of the annotated unique rearrangements. TCR breadth was compared between groups using two-sided Wilcoxon rank-sum tests. Held by TCRdb, this immuneACCESS table contains in-frame sequences only and omits some clones. Under half of the omission traces to an unresolved V gene where checked; the cause of the rest is unknown. The V and J calls and clone size were taken over from that table, and D and trimming were inferred from the DNA. This sample lists 350,000 to 500,000 clones; around 87% were detected once. 3.6% of the sample comes from the top ten.

The treatment or condition tag for this specimen amounts to: some 20 received Ad26.COV2.S at low or high dose, single or two shots; 5 received placebo; per-sample allocation not given. For vaccine and placebo recipients, repertoires were sequenced using samples collected on day 63 after the first injection. Between 29 July and 7 August 2020, Cohort 1b enrolled some 25 adults aged 18-55 years at one site in Boston, USA. As a vaccine, Ad26.COV2.S was a replication-incompetent adenovirus type 26 vector that expressed a prefusion-stabilized SARS-CoV-2 spike protein derived from the original Wuhan strain.

This TCR came from a person aged 18-65 years who received the Ad26.COV2.S COVID-19 vaccine or a placebo. The sequencing here drew on peripheral blood, taken in a trial of Ad26.COV2.S vaccine versus placebo. The chain is assembled from TRBV4-3 and TRBJ2-7; TRBD2 could be the D gene, as 6 bases match. The CDR3 amino acid sequence is: CASSQDGGTSYEQYF. The DNA reads as follows: TGCGCCAGCAGCCAAGATGGGGGGACCTCCTACGAGCAGTACTTC.